This TCR beta chain was observed in a study of graft-versus-host responses after intestinal transplantation. Assay used: immunoSEQ multiplex PCR; TCRdb lists only in-frame clones, some missing. The profile shows approximately 10,000 clones, around 83% of them singletons. This clone was observed a few times. The CDR3 runs 16 residues. V was clipped by 2 bases and J by 4 bases, with 17 bases between them. The germline CDR1 and CDR2 sequences are MNHNS and SASEGT. The gene calls are TRBV6-1 and TRBJ1-2, with D tentatively TRBD1 (6 bases). The sequence was collected from a human patient who received an intestinal transplant, so some T cells may come from the graft donor. Source: PBMCs, taken about 490 days after intestinal transplant. The CDR3 is CASSESLRRGGYGYTF. The CDR3 DNA is TGTGCCAGCAGTGAAAGTCTGAGGCGAGGGGGCTATGGCTACACCTTC.